This T cell receptor beta chain came from a study of blood T cell repertoires in COVID-19. On the study more broadly: COVID-19 samples, acute and convalescent, were from the United States, Italy and Spain.

This clone was counted a single time. All enrollees were roughly 18 to 89 years old and from 20 to 25 US areas. Recovered status applied to Cohort 3 donors who had two consecutive negative PCRs. It also applied to those with clearance or with symptom resolution. Repertoires were generated with immunoSEQ multiplex PCR, while TCRdb's copy carries only in-frame clones and drops some. The table includes 300,000 to 400,000 clones, approximately 92% detected once. V was pared by 1 base and J by 0 bases, with 8 bases between. The CDR3 contains 15 residues. Germline assignment: CDR1 SGHTA and CDR2 FQGTGA. Sequencing was carried out using PBMCs or T cells enriched from blood (not recorded which). The genes are TRBV7-3 and TRBJ2-3; a weak D match, TRBD2 (6 bases). The receptor was isolated from a man younger than 30 who had recovered from COVID-19. The CDR3 region is CASSLSGTSTDTQYF. CDR3 DNA: TGTGCCAGCAGCTTAAGTGGGACTAGCACAGATACGCAGTATTTT.